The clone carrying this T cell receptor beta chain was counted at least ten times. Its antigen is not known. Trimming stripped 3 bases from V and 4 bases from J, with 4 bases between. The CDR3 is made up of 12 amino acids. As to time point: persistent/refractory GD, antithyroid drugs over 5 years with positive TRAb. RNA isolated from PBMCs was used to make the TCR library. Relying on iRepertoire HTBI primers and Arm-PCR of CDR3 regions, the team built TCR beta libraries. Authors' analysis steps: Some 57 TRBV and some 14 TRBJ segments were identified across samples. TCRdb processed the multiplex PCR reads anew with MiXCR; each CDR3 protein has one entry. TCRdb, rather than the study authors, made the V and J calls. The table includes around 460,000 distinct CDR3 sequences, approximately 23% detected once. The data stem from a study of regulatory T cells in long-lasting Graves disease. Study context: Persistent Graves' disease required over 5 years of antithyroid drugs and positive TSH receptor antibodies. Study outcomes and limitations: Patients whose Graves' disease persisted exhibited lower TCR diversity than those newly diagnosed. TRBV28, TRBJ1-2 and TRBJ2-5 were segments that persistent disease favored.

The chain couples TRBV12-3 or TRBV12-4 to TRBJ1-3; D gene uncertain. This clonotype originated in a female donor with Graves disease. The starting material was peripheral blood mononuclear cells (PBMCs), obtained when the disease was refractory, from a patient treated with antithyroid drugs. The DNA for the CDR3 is TGTGCCAGCAGTTTTGTCGGAAACACCATATATTTT. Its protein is CASSFVGNTIYF.